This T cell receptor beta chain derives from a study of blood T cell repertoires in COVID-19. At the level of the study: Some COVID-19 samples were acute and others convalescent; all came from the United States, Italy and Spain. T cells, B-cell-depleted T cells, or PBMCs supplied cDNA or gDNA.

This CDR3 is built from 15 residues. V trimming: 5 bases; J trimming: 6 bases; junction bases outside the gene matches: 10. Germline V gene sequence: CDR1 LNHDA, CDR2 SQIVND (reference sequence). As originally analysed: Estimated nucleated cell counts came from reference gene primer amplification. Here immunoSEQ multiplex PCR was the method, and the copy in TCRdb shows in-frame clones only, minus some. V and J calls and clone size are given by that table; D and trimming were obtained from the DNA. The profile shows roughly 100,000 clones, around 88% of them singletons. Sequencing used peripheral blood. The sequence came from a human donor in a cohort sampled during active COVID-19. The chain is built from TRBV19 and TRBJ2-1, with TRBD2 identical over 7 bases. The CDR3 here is CASSWGGFTVNEQFF. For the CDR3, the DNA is TGTGCCAGTAGTTGGGGGGGATTTACGGTCAATGAGCAGTTCTTC.